These 23 T cell receptor beta chains came from one sample sequenced in a study of control samples from healthy donors and cancer patients. The table came from immunoSEQ multiplex PCR; TCRdb's copy has only in-frame clones and leaves some out. Of about 100,000 clones listed, roughly 87% were seen once; the top ten hold 18%. Sequencing was performed on blood. The receptors shown here come from a woman aged 45-65 years in good health.

The chain combines TRBV11-2 with TRBJ1-6; no reliable D call. The V end lost 0 bases, the J end lost 10 bases, and 13 bases lay between the germline ends. The germline V gene encodes CDR1 SGHAT and CDR2 FQNNGV. The CDR3 has 15 amino acids. CDR3 amino acids: CASSLDGIVGSPLHF. The CDR3 coding sequence is TGTGCCAGCAGCTTAGACGGGATAGTAGGATCACCCCTCCACTTT.

This clone occurred a few times. The chain joins TRBV5-1 to TRBJ1-2; a weak D match, TRBD1 (5 bases). The CDR3 covers 14 residues. CDR1 is SGHRS, CDR2 YFSETQ, per germline. With 3 bases removed from V and 8 bases from J, the gap between germline ends came to 17 bases. The CDR3 is CASSWPGTGLGYTF. The CDR3, as DNA: TGCGCCAGCAGCTGGCCCGGGACGGGGTTGGGCTACACCTTC.

This clone was recorded a few times. The V and J genes are TRBV7-2 and TRBJ1-1; no clear D. In germline, CDR1 is SGHTA, CDR2 FQGNSA. Trimming shortened V by 5 bases and J by 0 bases, and 7 bases separated the two germline ends. The CDR3 runs to 13 residues. CDR3 nucleotide sequence: TGTGCCAGCAGCCCGTACTTGAACACTGAAGCTTTCTTT. Amino acids: CASSPYLNTEAFF.

The rearrangement joins TRBV27 to TRBJ2-3; D not resolved. Trimming shortened V by 0 bases and J by 2 bases, and 9 bases separated the two germline ends. The V gene's germline CDR1 is MNHEY and CDR2 SMNVEV (reference sequence). The CDR3 runs 15 residues. The CDR3 is CASSLSAPPTDTQYF. In DNA, the CDR3 is TGTGCCAGCAGTTTATCCGCCCCCCCCACAGATACGCAGTATTTT.

This chain joins TRBV6-5 and TRBJ2-4; TRBD2 might be the D (6 bases). The CDR3 is 14 amino acids. CDR1 and CDR2 from the germline V gene are MNHEY and SVGAGI. Trimming took off 6 bases at V and 6 bases at J, with 15 bases between the two ends. Here the CDR3 DNA reads TGTGCCAGCAGCCAGAACCCACTAGCAAACATTCAGTACTTC. It encodes CASSQNPLANIQYF.

J is TRBJ1-6 and V is TRBV18, with TRBD1 identical over 9 bases. V lost 5 bases, J lost 0 bases, and 14 bases stayed unmatched. Germline assignment: CDR1 KGHSH and CDR2 LQKENI. The CDR3 runs to 20 residues. The CDR3 reads CASSKRTGVRGSSYNSPLHF. CDR3 coding DNA: TGTGCCAGCTCAAAACGGACAGGGGTCCGCGGTAGCTCCTATAATTCACCCCTCCACTTT.

This chain uses TRBV5-1 with TRBJ2-7, with D possibly TRBD1 on 6 matching bases. Per the germline V gene, CDR1 is SGHRS and CDR2 is YFSETQ. CDR3 length: 14 amino acids. Trimming cost V 0 bases and J 4 bases, with 11 bases left between them. The CDR3 DNA reads as TGCGCCAGCAGCTTGGGACAGGTGGGATACGAGCAGTACTTC. It codes for CASSLGQVGYEQYF.

The V call is TRBV19, the J call TRBJ2-3, with 7 bases fitting TRBD1. The CDR3 totals 15 residues. The V gene's germline CDR1 is LNHDA and CDR2 SQIVND (reference sequence). The J segment lost 0 bases and the V segment lost 6 bases, leaving 6 bases of the junction unmatched. As DNA, the CDR3 is TGTGCCAGTAGCAGACAGGGTACTAGCACAGATACGCAGTATTTT. Amino acids: CASSRQGTSTDTQYF.

The rearrangement joins TRBV4-3 to TRBJ1-3, with D possibly being TRBD1 (6 bases). Germline V gene lookup returns CDR1 LGHNA and CDR2 YSLEER. The CDR3 contains 18 residues. The ends were cut back, 0 bases at V and 2 bases at J, with 17 bases in the middle. CDR3 amino acids: CASSQDPIQGSAGNTIYF. In DNA form, the CDR3 reads TGCGCCAGCAGCCAAGATCCTATACAGGGATCAGCTGGAAACACCATATATTTT.

The chain uses TRBV10-1 and TRBJ1-5, with D perhaps TRBD1 (6 bases). There are 17 residues in the CDR3. Per germline, CDR1 WNHNN and CDR2 SYGVQD (reference sequence). Trimming cost V 8 bases and J 0 bases, with 20 bases left between them. The CDR3 nucleotides read TGCGCCAGCTATATTTACATAGACAGGAATAGCAATCAGCCCCAGCATTTT. Amino acid sequence: CASYIYIDRNSNQPQHF.

V gene TRBV3-1 (or the pseudogene TRBV3-2) combines with J gene TRBJ1-5; D is ambiguous. This CDR3 is built from 13 residues. The germline gives CDR1 LGHDT, CDR2 YNNKEL (reference sequence). Trimming took off 1 base at V and 3 bases at J, with 4 bases between the two ends. The CDR3 loop reads CASSQGDNQPQHF. The CDR3 bases are TGTGCCAGCAGCCAAGGTGACAATCAGCCCCAGCATTTT.

V usage is TRBV6-5 and J usage is TRBJ2-1, with 11 bases that match TRBD2. Per germline, CDR1 MNHEY and CDR2 SVGAGI. CDR3 length: 14 residues. The V and J ends lost 6 bases and 9 bases, in that order; junction bases with no gene match: 7. CDR3 nucleotide sequence: TGTGCCAGCAGAGCTAGCGGGAGGTCGGGTGAGCAGTTCTTC. Protein: CASRASGRSGEQFF.

V is TRBV18 and J is TRBJ1-3, with unresolved D. Trimming pared 1 base from V and 0 bases from J, leaving 7 bases between. The CDR3 is 15 amino acids. Looked up from germline, CDR1 is KGHSH and CDR2 is LQKENI. The DNA of the CDR3 is TGTGCCAGCTCACCACAGAGGAGCTCTGGAAACACCATATATTTT. Translating it yields CASSPQRSSGNTIYF.

For this clone: This same CDR3 is encoded by further DNA sequences in the sample. This chain links TRBV18 with TRBJ1-5, with no clear D. CDR1 KGHSH and CDR2 LQKENI come from the germline V gene. V was pared by 3 bases and J by 0 bases, with 6 bases between. This CDR3 has 14 amino acids. The CDR3 nucleotides are TGTGCCAGCTCACCCCAAGGTAGCAATCAGCCCCAGCATTTT. This codes for CASSPQGSNQPQHF.

The V gene is TRBV30, the J gene TRBJ2-3; TRBD2 aligns across 8 bases. This CDR3 spans 15 amino acids. In germline, CDR1 is GTSNPN, CDR2 SVGIG (reference sequence). After removal of 7 bases from V and 2 bases from J, the junction contained 11 bases not matched to a gene. The DNA for the CDR3 is TGTGCCTTTTCGCATCAGGGACTAGACACAGATACGCAGTATTTT. It codes for CAFSHQGLDTDTQYF.

The rearrangement uses TRBV5-4 and TRBJ1-1, with D possibly TRBD1 on 6 matching bases. Trimming shortened V by 4 bases and J by 4 bases, and 20 bases separated the two germline ends. Germline lookup yields CDR1 SGHNT and CDR2 YYREEE (reference sequence). The CDR3 sequence is 16 residues long. As DNA, the CDR3 is TGTGCCAGCAGCCCGGACAGACCCCAGGGTCGCACTGAAGCTTTCTTT. Encoded protein: CASSPDRPQGRTEAFF.

The chain links TRBV18 to TRBJ2-7, with D perhaps TRBD2 (8 bases). The germline V and J ends were trimmed by 8 bases and 13 bases, with 27 bases remaining between them. CDR1 is KGHSH and CDR2 is LQKENI in the germline V gene. The CDR3 runs to 14 residues. CDR3 nucleotides: TGTGCCAGCAGGGACCTCGGGACAGCGGGAGAGCTCTACGTC. Protein product: CASRDLGTAGELYV.

The V gene is TRBV3-1 (or the pseudogene TRBV3-2), the J gene TRBJ1-2; TRBD1 matches 10 bases. The CDR3 length is 15 residues. V shed 4 bases, J shed 6 bases, and the junction held 8 bases outside the gene matches. Per the germline V gene, CDR1 is LGHDT and CDR2 is YNNKEL (reference sequence). As DNA, the CDR3 is TGTGCCAGCAGCCCTTTGTTCGGGACAGGGGATGGCTACACCTTC. This sequence encodes CASSPLFGTGDGYTF.

The chain combines TRBV5-4 with TRBJ2-7; TRBD1 matches at 8 bases. With 3 bases clipped from V and 0 bases from J, the junction kept 2 bases outside the gene matches. The CDR3 loop spans 14 amino acids. Germline V gene lookup returns CDR1 SGHNT and CDR2 YYREEE (reference sequence). CDR3 nucleotide sequence: TGTGCCAGCAGCTGGGGGACAGGCTCCTACGAGCAGTACTTC. It translates to CASSWGTGSYEQYF.

This rearrangement joins TRBV18 to TRBJ2-2; maybe TRBD1 (6 bases). The V end was cut by 1 base, the J end by 6 bases, with 21 bases between. This CDR3 has 18 amino acids. Germline V gene sequence: CDR1 KGHSH, CDR2 LQKENI. The DNA for the CDR3 is TGTGCCAGCTCACCACGACCAGGGGTTAGGCGGGTGTCCGGGGAGCTGTTTTTT. Amino acids: CASSPRPGVRRVSGELFF.

This sequence joins TRBV27 and TRBJ1-2, with D possibly being TRBD1 (5 bases). The germline V gene encodes CDR1 MNHEY and CDR2 SMNVEV (reference sequence). The V gene lost 8 bases and the J gene lost 4 bases, with 14 bases spanning the gap. The length of the CDR3 is 13 residues. CDR3 sequence (DNA): TGTGCCAGCTCCGAGGGGCGCCCCTATGGCTACACCTTC. Its protein is CASSEGRPYGYTF.

This chain connects TRBV6-5 to TRBJ2-6; D gene unclear. Trimming removed 6 bases at V and 0 bases at J, with 6 bases between. The CDR3 sequence is 14 residues long. The germline CDR1 and CDR2 sequences are MNHEY and SVGAGI. The CDR3 loop reads CASRPDSGANVLTF. The CDR3 nucleotides are TGTGCCAGCAGGCCGGACTCTGGGGCCAACGTCCTGACTTTC.

The J gene is TRBJ2-5, the V gene TRBV9; TRBD1 matches at 8 bases. The J segment lost 4 bases and the V segment lost 3 bases, leaving 14 bases of the junction unmatched. The CDR3 extends over 17 amino acids. Germline V CDR1 and CDR2: SGDLS, YYNGEE. The CDR3 nucleotides are TGTGCCAGCAGCGCCAGGTCCGGACAGGGTAGGGCAGAGACCCAGTACTTC. Protein product: CASSARSGQGRAETQYF.